This TCR beta chain was captured by sequencing in a study of T cell responses to AZD1222 COVID-19 vaccine. Study-level findings and limits: There were mostly white British donors and more females than males, and clonal diversity was possibly underestimated.

On this clone itself: Its antigen is undetermined.

TCRdb's copy holds only in-frame clones and misses some; the assay was immunoSEQ multiplex PCR. This sample has about 140,000 clones; 88% occur once, and the top ten carry 2.5% to 3.5%. The CDR3 is 15 residues long. With 4 bases clipped from V and 1 base from J, the junction kept 7 bases outside the gene matches. CDR1 is SGHNT, CDR2 YYREEE, per germline (reference sequence). The chain employs TRBV5-4 and TRBJ2-5, with 7 bases that match TRBD1. The TCR was taken from an adult who received the AZD1222 COVID-19 vaccine. Sequenced here: peripheral blood, sampled 28 days after the second AZD1222 dose. CDR3 in amino acids: CASSQYRGLQETQYF. The CDR3 coding sequence is TGTGCCAGCAGCCAGTACAGGGGTCTCCAAGAGACCCAGTACTTC. Using reference TRBV5-4 and TRBJ2-5 for the parts outside the CDR3, the full variable domain is ETGVTQSPTHLIKTRGQQVTLRCSSQSGHNTVSWYQQALGQGPQFIFQYYREEENGRGNFPPRFSGLQFPNYSSELNVNALELDDSALYLCASSQYRGLQETQYFGPGTRLLVL.